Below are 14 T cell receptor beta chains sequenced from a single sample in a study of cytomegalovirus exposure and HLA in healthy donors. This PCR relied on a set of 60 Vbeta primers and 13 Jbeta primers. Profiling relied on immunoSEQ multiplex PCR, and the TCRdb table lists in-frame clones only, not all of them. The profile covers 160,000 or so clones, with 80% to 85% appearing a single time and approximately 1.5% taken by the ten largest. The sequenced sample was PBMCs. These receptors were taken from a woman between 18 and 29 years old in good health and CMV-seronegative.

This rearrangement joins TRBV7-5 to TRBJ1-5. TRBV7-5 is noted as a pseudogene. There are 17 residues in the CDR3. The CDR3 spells CVRSLFFGGRSNQPQHF. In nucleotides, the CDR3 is TGTGTCAGAAGCTTATTTTTTGGAGGGCGTAGCAATCAGCCCCAGCATTTT.

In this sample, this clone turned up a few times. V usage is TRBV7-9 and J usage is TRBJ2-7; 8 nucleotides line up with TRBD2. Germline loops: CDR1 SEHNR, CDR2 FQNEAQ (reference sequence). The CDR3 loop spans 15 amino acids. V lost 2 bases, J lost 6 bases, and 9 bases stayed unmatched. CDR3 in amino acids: CASSLWDGGAGEQYF. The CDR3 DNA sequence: TGTGCCAGCAGCTTATGGGACGGGGGGGCCGGCGAGCAGTACTTC.

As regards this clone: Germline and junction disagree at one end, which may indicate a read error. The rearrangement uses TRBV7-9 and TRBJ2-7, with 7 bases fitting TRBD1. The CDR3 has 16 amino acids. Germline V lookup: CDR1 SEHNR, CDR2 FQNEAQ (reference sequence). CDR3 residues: CSSSLPRRQGHYEQYF. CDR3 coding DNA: TGTTCCAGCAGCTTACCTCGGCGACAGGGACACTACGAGCAGTACTTC. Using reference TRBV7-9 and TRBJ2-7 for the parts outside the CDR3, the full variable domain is DTGVSQNPRHKITKRGQNVTFRCDPISEHNRLYWYRQTLGQGPEFLTYFQNEAQLEKSRLLSDRFSAERPKGSFSTLEIQRTEQGDSAMYLCSSSLPRRQGHYEQYFGPGTRLTVT.

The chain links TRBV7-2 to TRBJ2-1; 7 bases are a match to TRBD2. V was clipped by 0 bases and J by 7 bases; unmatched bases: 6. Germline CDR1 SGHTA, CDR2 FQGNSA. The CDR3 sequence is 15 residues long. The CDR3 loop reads CASSLAGGWANEQFF. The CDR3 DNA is TGTGCCAGCAGCTTAGCGGGGGGGTGGGCGAATGAGCAGTTCTTC.

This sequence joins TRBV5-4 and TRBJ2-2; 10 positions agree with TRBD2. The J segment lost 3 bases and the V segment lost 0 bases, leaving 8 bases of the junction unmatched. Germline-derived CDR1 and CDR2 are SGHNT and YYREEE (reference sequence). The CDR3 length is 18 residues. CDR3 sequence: CASSLGGASGGYTGELFF. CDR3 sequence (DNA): TGTGCCAGCAGCTTGGGGGGCGCTAGCGGGGGCTACACCGGGGAGCTGTTTTTT. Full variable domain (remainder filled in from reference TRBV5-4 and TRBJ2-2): ETGVTQSPTHLIKTRGQQVTLRCSSQSGHNTVSWYQQALGQGPQFIFQYYREEENGRGNFPPRFSGLQFPNYSSELNVNALELDDSALYLCASSLGGASGGYTGELFFGEGSRLTVL.

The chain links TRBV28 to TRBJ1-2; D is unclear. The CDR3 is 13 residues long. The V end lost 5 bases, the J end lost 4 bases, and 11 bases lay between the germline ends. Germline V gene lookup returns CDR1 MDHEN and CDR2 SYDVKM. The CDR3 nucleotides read TGTGCCAGCAGTCCTCCCCCAGGCTATGGCTACACCTTC. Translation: CASSPPPGYGYTF.

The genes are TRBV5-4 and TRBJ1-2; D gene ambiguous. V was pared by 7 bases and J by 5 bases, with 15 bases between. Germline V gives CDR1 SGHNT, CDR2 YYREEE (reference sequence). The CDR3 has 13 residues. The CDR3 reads CASDNDATYGYTF. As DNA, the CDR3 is TGTGCCAGCGACAACGACGCAACGTATGGCTACACCTTC.

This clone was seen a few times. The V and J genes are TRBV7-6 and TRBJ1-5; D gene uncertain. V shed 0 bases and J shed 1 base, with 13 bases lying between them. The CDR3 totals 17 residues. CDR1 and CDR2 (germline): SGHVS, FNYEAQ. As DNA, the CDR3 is TGTGCCAGCAGCTTAGCGGAGAAGCGCCGAAGCAATCAGCCCCAGCATTTT. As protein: CASSLAEKRRSNQPQHF.

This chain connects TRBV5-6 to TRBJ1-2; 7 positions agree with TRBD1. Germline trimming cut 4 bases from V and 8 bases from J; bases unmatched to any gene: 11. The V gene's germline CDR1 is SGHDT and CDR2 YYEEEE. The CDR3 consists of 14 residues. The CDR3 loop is CASSLQGFRSGYTF. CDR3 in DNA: TGTGCCAGCAGCCTACAGGGGTTTCGAAGCGGCTACACCTTC.

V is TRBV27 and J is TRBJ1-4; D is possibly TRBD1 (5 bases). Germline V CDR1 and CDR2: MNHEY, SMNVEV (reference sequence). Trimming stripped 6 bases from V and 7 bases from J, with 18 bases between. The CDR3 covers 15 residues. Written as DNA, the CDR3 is TGTGCCAGCAGCTCCTCCGGGGGGTTGAGTGAAAAACTGTTTTTT. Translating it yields CASSSSGGLSEKLFF.

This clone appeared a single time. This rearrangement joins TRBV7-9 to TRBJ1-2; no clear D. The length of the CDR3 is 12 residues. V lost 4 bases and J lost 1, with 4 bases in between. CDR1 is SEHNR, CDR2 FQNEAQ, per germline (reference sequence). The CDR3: CASSSVNYGYTF. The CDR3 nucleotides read TGTGCCAGCAGCTCAGTTAACTATGGCTACACCTTC.

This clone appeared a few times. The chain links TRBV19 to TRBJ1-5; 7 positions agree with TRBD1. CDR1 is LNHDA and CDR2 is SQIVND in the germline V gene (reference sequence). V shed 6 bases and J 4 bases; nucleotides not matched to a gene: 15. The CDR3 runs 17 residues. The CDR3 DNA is TGTGCCAGTAGCGCCGCGCATACAGGGGTACGGAATCAGCCCCAGCATTTT. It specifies CASSAAHTGVRNQPQHF.

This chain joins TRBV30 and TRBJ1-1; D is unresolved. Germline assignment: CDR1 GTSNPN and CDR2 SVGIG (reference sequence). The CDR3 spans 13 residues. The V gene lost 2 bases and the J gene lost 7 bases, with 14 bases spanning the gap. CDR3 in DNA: TGTGCCTGGAGTCTTCAATCGAGGAGTGAAGCTTTCTTT. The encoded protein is CAWSLQSRSEAFF.

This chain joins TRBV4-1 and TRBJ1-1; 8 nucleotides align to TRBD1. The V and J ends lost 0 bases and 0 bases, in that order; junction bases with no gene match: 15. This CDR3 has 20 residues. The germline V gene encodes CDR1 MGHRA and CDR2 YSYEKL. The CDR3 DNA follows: TGCGCCAGCAGCCAAGATCTTCTGGGGTTTTGGACAGGGTTGAACACTGAAGCTTTCTTT. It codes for CASSQDLLGFWTGLNTEAFF.